This T cell receptor beta chain originates from a study of cytomegalovirus exposure and HLA in healthy donors. Whole-study findings and limits: Reports indicate that TCR beta sequences accurately predicted the HLA-A and HLA-B alleles of most subjects. Analysis was carried out at a later point, and it linked a missense DCLRE1C variant to TCR beta V- and J-gene trimming.

V shed 7 bases and J 3 bases; nucleotides not matched to a gene: 9. Germline CDR1 and CDR2: SGHAT and FQNNGV. The CDR3 spans 14 residues. The donors, nominally healthy at sampling, likely had unrecorded immune exposures. The study ran its PCR with 60 Vbeta and 13 Jbeta primers. Using immunoSEQ multiplex PCR, the repertoire was profiled, and TCRdb retains in-frame clones only, with some absent. The table records 150,000 or so clones, 70% to 90% of them present only once. A remark on this clone: The antigen remains unidentified.

The sequence was obtained from a man younger than 35 in good health and CMV-seropositive. V and J are TRBV11-2 and TRBJ2-7; 7 bases are a match to TRBD2. Sequencing was performed on PBMCs. CDR3 region: CASTTGRGDYEQYF. The CDR3 DNA reads TGTGCCAGCACGACGGGCCGGGGGGACTACGAGCAGTACTTC.